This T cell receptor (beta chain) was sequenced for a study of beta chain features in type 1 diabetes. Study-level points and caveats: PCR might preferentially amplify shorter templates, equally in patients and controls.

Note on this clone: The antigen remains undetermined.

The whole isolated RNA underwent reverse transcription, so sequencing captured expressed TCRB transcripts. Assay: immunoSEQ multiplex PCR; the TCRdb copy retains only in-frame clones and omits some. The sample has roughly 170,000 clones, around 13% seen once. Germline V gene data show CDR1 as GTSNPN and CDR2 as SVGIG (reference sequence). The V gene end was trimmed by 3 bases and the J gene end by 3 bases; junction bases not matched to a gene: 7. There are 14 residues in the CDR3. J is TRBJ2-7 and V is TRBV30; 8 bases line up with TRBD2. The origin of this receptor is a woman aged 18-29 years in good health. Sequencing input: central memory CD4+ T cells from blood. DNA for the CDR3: TGTGCCTGGAGCGGCGGACTAGCCAACTACGAGCAGTACTTC. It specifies CAWSGGLANYEQYF.